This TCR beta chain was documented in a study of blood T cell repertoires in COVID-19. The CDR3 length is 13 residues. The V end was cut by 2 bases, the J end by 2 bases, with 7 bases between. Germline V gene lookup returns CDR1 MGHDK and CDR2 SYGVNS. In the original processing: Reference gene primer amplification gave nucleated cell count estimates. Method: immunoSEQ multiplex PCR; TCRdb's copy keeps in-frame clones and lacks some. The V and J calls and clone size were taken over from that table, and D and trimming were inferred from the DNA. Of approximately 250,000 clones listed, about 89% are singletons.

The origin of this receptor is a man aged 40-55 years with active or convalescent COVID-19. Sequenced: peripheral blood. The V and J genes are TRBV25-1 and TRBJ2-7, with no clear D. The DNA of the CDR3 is TGTGCCAGCAGTGAAGGCAGCGCCTACGAGCAGTACTTC. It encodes CASSEGSAYEQYF.